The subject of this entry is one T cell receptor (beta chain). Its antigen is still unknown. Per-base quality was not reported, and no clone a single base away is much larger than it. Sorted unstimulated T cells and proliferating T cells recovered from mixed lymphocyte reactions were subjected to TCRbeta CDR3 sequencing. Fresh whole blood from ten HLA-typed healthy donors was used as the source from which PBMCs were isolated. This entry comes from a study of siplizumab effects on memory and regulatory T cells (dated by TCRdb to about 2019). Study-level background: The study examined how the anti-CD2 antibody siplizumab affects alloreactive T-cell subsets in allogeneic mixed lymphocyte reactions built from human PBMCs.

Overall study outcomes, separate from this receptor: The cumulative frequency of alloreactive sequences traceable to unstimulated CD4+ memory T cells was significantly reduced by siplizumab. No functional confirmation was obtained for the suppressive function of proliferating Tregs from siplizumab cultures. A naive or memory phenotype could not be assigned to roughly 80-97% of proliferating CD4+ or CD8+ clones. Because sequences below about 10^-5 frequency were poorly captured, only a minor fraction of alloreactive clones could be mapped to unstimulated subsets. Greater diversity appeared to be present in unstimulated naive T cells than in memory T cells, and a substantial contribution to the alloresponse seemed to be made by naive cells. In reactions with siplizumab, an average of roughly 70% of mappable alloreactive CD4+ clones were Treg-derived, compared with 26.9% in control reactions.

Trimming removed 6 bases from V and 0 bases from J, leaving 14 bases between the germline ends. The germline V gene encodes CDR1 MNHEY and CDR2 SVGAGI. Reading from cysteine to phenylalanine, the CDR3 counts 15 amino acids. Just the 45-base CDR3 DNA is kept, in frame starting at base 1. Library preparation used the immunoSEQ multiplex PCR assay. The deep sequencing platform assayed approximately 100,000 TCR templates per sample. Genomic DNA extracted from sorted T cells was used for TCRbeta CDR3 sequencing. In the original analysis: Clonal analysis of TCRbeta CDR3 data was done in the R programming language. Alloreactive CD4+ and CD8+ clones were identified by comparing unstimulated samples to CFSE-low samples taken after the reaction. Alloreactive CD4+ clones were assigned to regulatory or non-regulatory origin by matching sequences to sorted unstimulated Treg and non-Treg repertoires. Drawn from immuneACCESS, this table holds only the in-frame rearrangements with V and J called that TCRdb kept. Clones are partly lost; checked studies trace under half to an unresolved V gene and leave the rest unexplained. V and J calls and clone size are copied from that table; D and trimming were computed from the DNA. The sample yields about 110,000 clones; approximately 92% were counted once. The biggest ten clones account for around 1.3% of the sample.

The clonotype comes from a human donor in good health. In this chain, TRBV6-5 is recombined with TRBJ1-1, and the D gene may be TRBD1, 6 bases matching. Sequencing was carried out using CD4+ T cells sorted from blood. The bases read TGTGCCAGCAGCACAAATGGGGGCGTGAACACTGAAGCTTTCTTT. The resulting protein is CASSTNGGVNTEAFF.